This entry features one T cell receptor beta chain sequence. The method was immunoSEQ multiplex PCR; TCRdb's version includes in-frame clones alone and lacks a portion of them. The data contain about 63,000 clones, around 87% of them singletons. This specimen comes from a study of control samples from healthy donors and cancer patients. The germline CDR1 and CDR2 sequences are MNHEY and SVGAGI. The V and J ends lost 4 bases and 8 bases respectively, with 14 bases between them. CDR3 length: 14 residues. The receptor was isolated from a woman aged 55-69 years with lung cancer. Sequencing was performed on PBMCs. The chain employs TRBV6-5 and TRBJ1-4, with D possibly matching TRBD1 (5 bases). The CDR3 spells CASSSGTAGEKLFF. The CDR3 DNA sequence: TGTGCCAGCAGTTCCGGGACGGCGGGGGAAAAACTGTTTTTT.